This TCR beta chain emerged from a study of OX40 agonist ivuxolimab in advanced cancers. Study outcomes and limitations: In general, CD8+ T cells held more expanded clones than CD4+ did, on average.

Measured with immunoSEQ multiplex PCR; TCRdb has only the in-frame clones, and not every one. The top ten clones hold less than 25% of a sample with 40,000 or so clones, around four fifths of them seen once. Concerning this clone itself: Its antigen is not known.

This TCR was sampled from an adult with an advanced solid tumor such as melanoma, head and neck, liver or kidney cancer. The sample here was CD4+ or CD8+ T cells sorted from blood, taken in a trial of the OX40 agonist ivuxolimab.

CDR3 nucleotides: TGTGCCAGCAGCTTGGAACCGGGACTCAGCACAGATACGCAGTATTTT. Protein: CASSLEPGLSTDTQYF. This sequence joins TRBV5-4 and TRBJ2-3; the D gene is possibly TRBD2 (6 bases). The CDR3 extends over 16 amino acids. Trimming took off 0 bases at V and 0 bases at J, with 11 bases between the two ends. In germline, CDR1 is SGHNT, CDR2 YYREEE (reference sequence).